The clone carrying this T cell receptor beta chain has only a few counts. Antigen unknown. Carrying unique molecular identifiers, the cDNA also gained a universal primer site through template switching. TCRdb analysed the 5' RACE reads with MiXCR anew, one entry per CDR3 protein. This table has about 390,000 distinct CDR3 sequences, 7% to 9.5% appearing once. This entry is derived from a study of identical twins. The study, taken as a whole, reports: High-abundance cord blood beta clonotypes had fewer insertions; memory repertoires showed none. Modeled out-of-frame TCR alpha sharing in monozygotic twins fell below observed levels.

The CDR3 has 13 residues. Germline V gives CDR1 KGHDR, CDR2 SFDVKD. With 4 bases removed from V and 4 bases from J, the gap between germline ends came to 6 bases. This rearrangement joins TRBV24-1 to TRBJ2-2, with a tentative D call TRBD1 (5 bases). The TCR was taken from a woman in her 50s in good health. Sequenced input: naive T cells sorted from blood. The CDR3 DNA follows: TGTGCCACCAGTGACACAGGCACCGGGGAGCTGTTTTTT. This sequence encodes CATSDTGTGELFF.